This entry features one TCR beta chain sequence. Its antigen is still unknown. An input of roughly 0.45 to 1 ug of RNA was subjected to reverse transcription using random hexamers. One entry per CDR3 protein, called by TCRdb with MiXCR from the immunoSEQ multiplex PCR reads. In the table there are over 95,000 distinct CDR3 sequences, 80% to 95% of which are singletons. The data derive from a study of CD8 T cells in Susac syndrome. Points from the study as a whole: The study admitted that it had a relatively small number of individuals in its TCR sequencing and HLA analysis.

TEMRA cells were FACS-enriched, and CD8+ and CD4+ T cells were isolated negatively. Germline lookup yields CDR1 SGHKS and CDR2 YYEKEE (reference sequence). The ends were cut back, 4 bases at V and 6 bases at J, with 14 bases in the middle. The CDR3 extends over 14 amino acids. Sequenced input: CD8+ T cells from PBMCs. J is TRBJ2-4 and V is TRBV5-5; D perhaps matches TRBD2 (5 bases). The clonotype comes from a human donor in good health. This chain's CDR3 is CASSQKADLNIQYF. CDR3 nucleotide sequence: TGTGCCAGCAGCCAAAAAGCGGATTTAAACATTCAGTACTTC.